The entry that follows covers one T cell receptor beta chain sequence. Germline CDR1 reads SGHRS; CDR2 reads YFSETQ. This CDR3 spans 16 amino acids. Trimming shortened V by 4 bases and J by 2 bases, and 17 bases separated the two germline ends. Assay used: immunoSEQ multiplex PCR; TCRdb lists only in-frame clones, some missing. The sample lists some 170,000 clones; roughly 87% were seen once. This sample is drawn from a study of blood T cell repertoires in COVID-19. Study in general: Samples taken during acute and convalescent COVID-19 were collected in the United States, Italy and Spain.

This receptor was obtained from a woman aged 45-59 years with acute or convalescent COVID-19. Input material: peripheral blood. V usage is TRBV5-1 and J usage is TRBJ2-3; a possible D gene is TRBD2 (7 bases). CDR3 in DNA: TGCGCCAGCAGCATTCTTCCGGGGGGCACCACAGATACGCAGTATTTT. Translated, it gives CASSILPGGTTDTQYF.